This is a list of T cell receptor beta chains from one sample in a study of CD8+CD57+ T cells in acquired aplastic anemia. TCRdb processed the reads anew with MiXCR; each CDR3 protein has one entry. The data show around 170,000 distinct CDR3 sequences, with 50% to 75% seen just once and 45% to 50% held by the top ten. Sequencing was performed on sorted CD4+, CD8+, or CD8+CD57+ T cells (not recorded which) from PBMCs. These receptors all stem from a human donor in good health. CDR3s include the opening cysteine and the closing phenylalanine or tryptophan. The D gene is left open where the match is weak. Expanded clones get a size class; other rows say once, few or many, or leave the size out.

j_gene: TRBJ2-1; d_gene: .; v_gene: TRBV15; abundance: .; CDR3nt: TGTGCCACCAGCAGAGGCTACAATGAGCAGTTCTTC; CDR3aa: CATSRGYNEQFF
j_gene: TRBJ2-7; d_gene: .; v_gene: TRBV7-6; abundance: few; CDR3nt: TGTGCCAGCAGCTTATTTGGGGGCGCAGACGAGCAGTACTTC; CDR3aa: CASSLFGGADEQYF
j_gene: TRBJ1-1; d_gene: TRBD1; v_gene: TRBV10-2; abundance: .; CDR3nt: TGCGCCAGCAGCGAGTGGGACAGGGCGGGCACTGAAGCTTTCTTT; CDR3aa: CASSEWDRAGTEAFF
j_gene: TRBJ2-1; d_gene: .; v_gene: TRBV7-8; abundance: .; CDR3nt: TGTGCCAGCAGCTTGGGGCGTGCCCCTTTTAATGAGCAGTTCTTC; CDR3aa: CASSLGRAPFNEQFF
j_gene: TRBJ2-3; d_gene: .; v_gene: TRBV29-1; abundance: .; CDR3nt: TGCAGCGGTGATTCACAGGGAATGGGAACAGATACGCAGTATTTT; CDR3aa: CSGDSQGMGTDTQYF
j_gene: TRBJ2-5; d_gene: TRBD2; v_gene: TRBV7-9; abundance: .; CDR3nt: TGTGCCAGCAGTTTTAGCGGGAGTACAGAGACCCAGTACTTC; CDR3aa: CASSFSGSTETQYF
j_gene: TRBJ2-7; d_gene: .; v_gene: TRBV12-3/TRBV12-4; abundance: .; CDR3nt: TGTGCCAGCAGTCCAACAGGGAGGTACGAGCAGTACTTC; CDR3aa: CASSPTGRYEQYF
j_gene: TRBJ2-3; d_gene: .; v_gene: TRBV15; abundance: many; CDR3nt: TGTGCCACCAGCAGAGCTGACGGGAGCACAGATACGCAGTATTTT; CDR3aa: CATSRADGSTDTQYF
j_gene: TRBJ1-5; d_gene: TRBD1; v_gene: TRBV29-1; abundance: .; CDR3nt: TGCAGCGCCTCAGGGGGCTTCAATCAGCCCCAGCATTTT; CDR3aa: CSASGGFNQPQHF
j_gene: TRBJ1-6; d_gene: .; v_gene: TRBV12-3/TRBV12-4; abundance: .; CDR3nt: TGTGCCAGCAGCCCTTTGGACAGCTATAATTCACCCCTCCACTTT; CDR3aa: CASSPLDSYNSPLHF
j_gene: TRBJ2-1; d_gene: TRBD2; v_gene: TRBV24-1; abundance: once; CDR3nt: TGTGCCACCAGTGATCCGAGCGGGAGCTCCTACAATGAGCAGTTCTTC; CDR3aa: CATSDPSGSSYNEQFF
j_gene: TRBJ2-7; d_gene: .; v_gene: TRBV18; abundance: .; CDR3nt: TGTGCCAGCTCACCGGGGGTCGAGCAGTACTTC; CDR3aa: CASSPGVEQYF
j_gene: TRBJ2-7; d_gene: .; v_gene: TRBV5-1; abundance: few; CDR3nt: TGCGCCAGCAGCTTTACCGGGTCCTACGAGCAGTACTTC; CDR3aa: CASSFTGSYEQYF
j_gene: TRBJ2-1; d_gene: .; v_gene: TRBV20-1; abundance: many; CDR3nt: TGCAGTGCTAGAGATTTAGCTTTACCCATCTTTGCAGAGCAGTTCTTC; CDR3aa: CSARDLALPIFAEQFF
j_gene: TRBJ1-2; d_gene: .; v_gene: TRBV7-9; abundance: .; CDR3nt: TGTGCCAGCAGCTTCAGTACAACCGGGGGCTATGGCTACACCTTC; CDR3aa: CASSFSTTGGYGYTF
j_gene: TRBJ2-1; d_gene: TRBD2; v_gene: TRBV20-1; abundance: .; CDR3nt: TGCAGTGCTCCCGGTGGCAAAACTAGGACGGGACTAGCGGTCAGCTACAATGAGCAGTTCTTC; CDR3aa: CSAPGGKTRTGLAVSYNEQFF
j_gene: TRBJ2-7; d_gene: TRBD2; v_gene: TRBV29-1; abundance: .; CDR3nt: TGCAGCGCCAGACGGGGGGTTGAAGGCGAGCAGTACTTC; CDR3aa: CSARRGVEGEQYF
j_gene: TRBJ2-1; d_gene: TRBD2; v_gene: TRBV9; abundance: many; CDR3nt: TGTGCCAGCAGCGGCCCGACTAGCGATGAGCAGTTCTTC; CDR3aa: CASSGPTSDEQFF
j_gene: TRBJ2-2; d_gene: .; v_gene: TRBV7-9; abundance: few; CDR3nt: TGTGCCAGCAGCCACTCGGGCGCGAACACCGGGGAGCTGTTTTTT; CDR3aa: CASSHSGANTGELFF
j_gene: TRBJ2-7; d_gene: TRBD1; v_gene: TRBV9; abundance: .; CDR3nt: TGTGCCAGCAGCTCCCCACCCGGACAGGCCGCCTACGAGCAGTACTTC; CDR3aa: CASSSPPGQAAYEQYF
j_gene: TRBJ1-4; d_gene: TRBD1; v_gene: TRBV7-9; abundance: .; CDR3nt: TGTGCCAGCAGCCTACAGGGGAATAATGAAAAACTGTTTTTT; CDR3aa: CASSLQGNNEKLFF
j_gene: TRBJ1-6; d_gene: .; v_gene: TRBV2; abundance: .; CDR3nt: TGTGCCAGCAGTGCTCTACCGCCCCGGTCACCCCTCCACTTT; CDR3aa: CASSALPPRSPLHF
j_gene: TRBJ1-4; d_gene: .; v_gene: TRBV19; abundance: many; CDR3nt: TGTGCCAGTAAGATCCAGGGGAGTTGGGGTGAAAAACTGTTTTTT; CDR3aa: CASKIQGSWGEKLFF
j_gene: TRBJ2-7; d_gene: .; v_gene: TRBV10-3; abundance: .; CDR3nt: TGTGCCAGCAGTGTCGTGCAATGGTACGAGCAGTACTTC; CDR3aa: CASSVVQWYEQYF
j_gene: TRBJ1-4; d_gene: .; v_gene: TRBV4-2; abundance: few; CDR3nt: TGTGCCAGCAGCCAAAGAGGACAAGGCTTTGAAAAACTGTTTTTT; CDR3aa: CASSQRGQGFEKLFF
j_gene: TRBJ2-1; d_gene: .; v_gene: TRBV25-1; abundance: .; CDR3nt: TGTGCCAGCAGGCAGGGTGGAGGGGGAGTGGGGTATGAGCAGCTCTTC; CDR3aa: CASRQGGGGVGYEQLF
j_gene: TRBJ2-5; d_gene: TRBD1; v_gene: TRBV24-1; abundance: few; CDR3nt: TGTGCCACCAGTGATTTGGAAGAGACAGGGGGCCACTGGGAGACCCAGTACTTC; CDR3aa: CATSDLEETGGHWETQYF
j_gene: TRBJ2-3; d_gene: TRBD2; v_gene: TRBV12-3/TRBV12-4; abundance: many; CDR3nt: TGTGCCAGCAGTTTCGGGACTAGCGGGGGGGGAGATACGCAGTATTTT; CDR3aa: CASSFGTSGGGDTQYF
j_gene: TRBJ2-2; d_gene: TRBD1; v_gene: TRBV5-6; abundance: many; CDR3nt: TGTGCCAGCAGTACCGGGACAGGGAACACCGGGGAGCTGTTTTTT; CDR3aa: CASSTGTGNTGELFF
j_gene: TRBJ2-5; d_gene: .; v_gene: TRBV27; abundance: many; CDR3nt: TGTGCCAGCAGTTTATCTGCCAGGGCGGAGACCCAGTACTTC; CDR3aa: CASSLSARAETQYF
j_gene: TRBJ2-3; d_gene: .; v_gene: TRBV29-1; abundance: .; CDR3nt: TGCAGCGTTGATCTGCGGGGACTCACAGATGCGCAGTATTTT; CDR3aa: CSVDLRGLTDAQYF
j_gene: TRBJ1-1; d_gene: .; v_gene: TRBV7-9; abundance: .; CDR3nt: TGTGCCAGCAGGGAGCTCCGGACTGAAGCTTTCTTT; CDR3aa: CASRELRTEAFF
j_gene: TRBJ2-7; d_gene: .; v_gene: TRBV7-9; abundance: .; CDR3nt: TGTGCCAGCAGCTCCTATACAGGGCCTGCCTACGAGCAGTACTTC; CDR3aa: CASSSYTGPAYEQYF
j_gene: TRBJ2-7; d_gene: TRBD2; v_gene: TRBV20-1; abundance: .; CDR3nt: TGCAGTGCTAGAAAGCTAGCGGGAGGATACGAGCAGTACTTC; CDR3aa: CSARKLAGGYEQYF
j_gene: TRBJ1-2; d_gene: .; v_gene: TRBV20-1; abundance: once; CDR3nt: TGCAGTGCTAGAGATACAGTCAACTATGGCTACACCTTC; CDR3aa: CSARDTVNYGYTF
j_gene: TRBJ1-1; d_gene: .; v_gene: TRBV20-1; abundance: .; CDR3nt: TGCAGTGCTAGACTCGGGACTGAAGCTTTCTTT; CDR3aa: CSARLGTEAFF
j_gene: TRBJ2-7; d_gene: .; v_gene: TRBV10-3; abundance: .; CDR3nt: TGTGCCATCTTAGCGGAGCCTACCTACGAGCAGTACTTC; CDR3aa: CAILAEPTYEQYF
j_gene: TRBJ2-3; d_gene: TRBD2; v_gene: TRBV29-1; abundance: .; CDR3nt: TGCAGCGCAGACCCGGGAGGTTATACAGATACGCAGTATTTT; CDR3aa: CSADPGGYTDTQYF
j_gene: TRBJ2-5; d_gene: .; v_gene: TRBV25-1; abundance: many; CDR3nt: TGTGCCAGCAGTGGGGAAAACCAAGAGACCCAGTACTTC; CDR3aa: CASSGENQETQYF
j_gene: TRBJ2-7; d_gene: TRBD2; v_gene: TRBV11-2; abundance: many; CDR3nt: TGTGCCAGCAGCTTAGATAGCGGGAGTGGCTACGAGCAGTACTTC; CDR3aa: CASSLDSGSGYEQYF
j_gene: TRBJ1-1; d_gene: .; v_gene: TRBV12-3/TRBV12-4; abundance: once; CDR3nt: TGTGCCAGCAGTTTAGGGACCGGGTGGGCTTTCTTT; CDR3aa: CASSLGTGWAFF
j_gene: TRBJ2-1; d_gene: .; v_gene: TRBV20-1; abundance: many; CDR3nt: TGCAGTGCTAGTGGAAACTACAATGAGCAGTTCTTC; CDR3aa: CSASGNYNEQFF
j_gene: TRBJ2-3; d_gene: .; v_gene: TRBV5-1; abundance: once; CDR3nt: TGCGCCAGCTCGTCGGCAGGGGCTAGCACAGATACGCAGTATTTT; CDR3aa: CASSSAGASTDTQYF
j_gene: TRBJ2-7; d_gene: TRBD1; v_gene: TRBV20-1; abundance: few; CDR3nt: TGCAGTGCTAGGGGGACAGGGGAGTACGAGCAGTACTTC; CDR3aa: CSARGTGEYEQYF
j_gene: TRBJ1-1; d_gene: .; v_gene: TRBV5-1; abundance: .; CDR3nt: TGCGCCAGCAGCAATTCGGAGGCCTACACTGGGGAAGCTTTCTTT; CDR3aa: CASSNSEAYTGEAFF
j_gene: TRBJ1-1; d_gene: .; v_gene: TRBV7-8; abundance: .; CDR3nt: TGTGCCAGCGCAATCTTGGCCCAGAGTCAAGCTTTCTTT; CDR3aa: CASAILAQSQAFF
j_gene: TRBJ2-5; d_gene: .; v_gene: TRBV15; abundance: .; CDR3nt: TGTGCCACCAGCAGAGATGGGGTCAGCCAAGAGACCCAGTACTTC; CDR3aa: CATSRDGVSQETQYF
j_gene: TRBJ2-5; d_gene: .; v_gene: TRBV5-1; abundance: .; CDR3nt: TGCGCCAGCAGCTTGAGTCAGTTCCAAGAGACCCAGTACTTC; CDR3aa: CASSLSQFQETQYF